This TCR beta chain stems from a study of identical twins listed by TCRdb under 2016. Concerning the study at large: TCR alpha and beta repertoires from monozygotic twins, unrelated adults of various ages and cord blood were deep-sequenced to test whether fetal clonotypes persist. To rule out contamination, the twin experiments were replicated at different times with different library preparation protocols.

Libraries came from 5' RACE. Sequencing was performed on an Illumina HiSeq 2000. Template switching added a universal primer binding site, and the final cDNA carried a unique molecular identifier that allowed TCR cDNA molecules to be counted accurately. Specific primers in the conserved constant-segment region were used to synthesize first-strand cDNA for the TCR alpha and beta chains. Each cDNA library was double barcoded, with a SMART-Mk sample barcode plus Illumina barcodes, to control for contamination. TruSeq adapter sequences along with Illumina sample barcodes were introduced in two successive PCR steps. The TCR alpha and beta cDNA libraries were sequenced on the Illumina HiSeq platform using custom primers. The authors' analysis ran thus. Raw reads were processed with MiGEC to extract unique molecular identifiers, and MiXCR was used to determine CDR3 positions. For each individual, recombination models were inferred using an EM algorithm with the repgenHMM and IGoR tools. The analysis of shared clonotypes was done with the tcR package in R, with sharing normalized by the product of cloneset sizes. To study raw recombination without the effects of thymic and clonal selection, out-of-frame nonproductive sequences were analyzed. The public reads were run again by TCRdb, first through fastp at Q25 and then through MiXCR, and only productive beta chains were kept. For every CDR3 protein sequence, its rows merge into one entry that carries the most common genes and DNA. These V and J calls originate from TCRdb's pipeline instead of the authors' own analysis. The sample records some 260,000 distinct CDR3 sequences, roughly 13% of which are singletons. The ten largest clones take up around 9.5% of the sample.

General study outcomes and caveats: Compared with coincidental sharing between unrelated individuals, out-of-frame TCR alpha sequences shared between twins had an excess of sequences with low generation probability. Fewer insertions were carried by abundant cord blood beta clonotypes; a weaker similar trend was observed in young adult naive repertoires, while no such trend was observed in memory repertoires. Because the same donors could not be followed over many years, conclusions were based on cross-sectional statistical analysis. Recombination models systematically underestimated out-of-frame TCR alpha sharing in monozygotic twins but agreed with sharing between unrelated individuals. Invariant T cells such as MAIT and iNKT could partly confound zero-insertion analyses, although diverse VJ usage argued against such confounding for most clonotypes. Excess twin sharing in beta out-of-frame sequences was weaker because fewer shared sequences lowered the signal-to-noise ratio.

Every donor was a healthy Caucasian. Using Miltenyi CD45RO+ enrichment and human naive T-cell isolation kits, memory (CD45RO+) and naive T cells were isolated from PBMC. At the junction V is shortened by 6 bases and J by 6 bases; bases outside the gene matches: 6. The germline V gene sets CDR1 to MRHNA and CDR2 to SNTAGT. Including the terminal cysteine and phenylalanine, the CDR3 comprises 14 residues. The only DNA kept is the CDR3, 42 bases in frame from the first base. Ten or more counts support this clonotype. Its antigen is unknown. No much larger clone exists at a distance of one base, and base qualities are not known.

Recombination joined TRBV6-4 with TRBJ2-3; 10 bases in between match TRBD2. The clonotype was recovered from a woman between 18 and 29 years old in good health. Material: memory (CD45RO+) T cells sorted from blood. In the paper's terms, the cell subset or site label means: CD45RO+ enriched T cells. The CDR3 reads CASSPSGGRDTQYF. The bases read TGTGCCAGCAGCCCTAGCGGGGGAAGGGATACGCAGTATTTT.